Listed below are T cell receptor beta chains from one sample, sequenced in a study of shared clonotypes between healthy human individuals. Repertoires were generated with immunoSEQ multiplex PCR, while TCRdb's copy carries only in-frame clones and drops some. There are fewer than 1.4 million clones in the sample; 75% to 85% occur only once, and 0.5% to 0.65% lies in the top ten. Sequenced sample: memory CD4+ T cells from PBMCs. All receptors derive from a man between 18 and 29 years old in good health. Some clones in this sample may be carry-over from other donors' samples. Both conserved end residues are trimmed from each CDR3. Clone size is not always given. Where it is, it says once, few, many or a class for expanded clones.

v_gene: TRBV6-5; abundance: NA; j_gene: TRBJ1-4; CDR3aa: ASSYSYARNEKLF
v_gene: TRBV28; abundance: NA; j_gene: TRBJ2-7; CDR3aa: ATQGDRVPYEQY
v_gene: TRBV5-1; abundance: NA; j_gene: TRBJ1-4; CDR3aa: ASTRTGSGNEKLF
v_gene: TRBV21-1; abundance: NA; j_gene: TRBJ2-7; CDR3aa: ASSFNLWAGGPYHEQY
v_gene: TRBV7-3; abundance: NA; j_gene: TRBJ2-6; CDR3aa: ASSPPRASGANVLT
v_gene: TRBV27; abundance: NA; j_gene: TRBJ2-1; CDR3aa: ASSRRLAGVEEQF
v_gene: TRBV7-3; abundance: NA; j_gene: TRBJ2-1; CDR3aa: ASSLSPSGRPHVDEQF
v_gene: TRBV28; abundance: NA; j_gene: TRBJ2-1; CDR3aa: ASHRAKDNEQF
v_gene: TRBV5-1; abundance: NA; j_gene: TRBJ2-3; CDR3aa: ASRRIGDTDTQY
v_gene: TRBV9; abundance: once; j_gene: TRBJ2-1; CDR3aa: ASSGSGVGHEQF
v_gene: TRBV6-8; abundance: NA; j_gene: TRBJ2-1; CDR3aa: ASSYSKCGPHSPGDEQF
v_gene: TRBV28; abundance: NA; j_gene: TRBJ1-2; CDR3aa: ASSLGGRDYGYT
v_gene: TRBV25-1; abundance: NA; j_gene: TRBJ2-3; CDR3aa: ASSMGLAASTDTQY
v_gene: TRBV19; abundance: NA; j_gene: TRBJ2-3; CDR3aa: ASSRRTSGTDTQY
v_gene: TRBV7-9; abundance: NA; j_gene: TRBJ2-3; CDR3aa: ASSPRQGSTDTQY
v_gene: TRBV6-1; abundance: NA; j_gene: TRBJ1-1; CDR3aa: ASSDQPGTGHMNTEAF
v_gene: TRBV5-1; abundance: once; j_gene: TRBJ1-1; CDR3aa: ASSLDGTTEAF
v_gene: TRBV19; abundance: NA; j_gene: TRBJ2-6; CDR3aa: ASSIGFSGANVLT
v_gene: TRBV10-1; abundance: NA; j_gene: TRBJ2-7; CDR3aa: ASRGGWYEQY
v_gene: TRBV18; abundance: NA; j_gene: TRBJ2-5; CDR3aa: ASLVAPQETQY
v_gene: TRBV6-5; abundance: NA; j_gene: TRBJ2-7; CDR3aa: ASSYGGRGYEQY
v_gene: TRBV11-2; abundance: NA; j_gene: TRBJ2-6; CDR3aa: ASSLVGSGRSGANVLT
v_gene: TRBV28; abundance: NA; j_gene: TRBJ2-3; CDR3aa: ASSPIAGGADTQY
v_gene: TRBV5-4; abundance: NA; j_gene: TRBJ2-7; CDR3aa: ASSPQTGPYEQY
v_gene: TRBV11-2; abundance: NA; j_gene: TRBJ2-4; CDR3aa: ASSSAPQGAVSIQY
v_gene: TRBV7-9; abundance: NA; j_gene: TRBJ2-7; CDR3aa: ASSSRGQGLLEQY
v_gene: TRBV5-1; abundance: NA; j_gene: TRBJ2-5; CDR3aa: ASSLSGQETQY
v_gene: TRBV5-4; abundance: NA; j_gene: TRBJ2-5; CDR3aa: ASSGGGPEETQY
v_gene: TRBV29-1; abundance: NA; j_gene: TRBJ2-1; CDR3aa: SFNGGMVDNEQF
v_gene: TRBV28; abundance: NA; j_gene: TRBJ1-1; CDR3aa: ASSFTMRDTEAF
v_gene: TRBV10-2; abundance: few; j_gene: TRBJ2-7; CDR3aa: ASRDFPTYEQY
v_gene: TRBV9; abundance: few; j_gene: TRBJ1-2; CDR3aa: ASSVGGDGYT
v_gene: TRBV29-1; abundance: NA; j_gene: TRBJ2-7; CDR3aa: SVSRDSGEQY
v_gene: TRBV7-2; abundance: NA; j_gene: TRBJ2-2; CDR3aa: ASSASSGSELGELF
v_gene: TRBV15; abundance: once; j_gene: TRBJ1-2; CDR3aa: ATSRDRDRANYGYT
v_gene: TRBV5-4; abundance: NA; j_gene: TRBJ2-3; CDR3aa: ASSLVRQGGTDTQY
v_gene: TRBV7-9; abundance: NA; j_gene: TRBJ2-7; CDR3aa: ASSSPGWEGNPSSYEQY